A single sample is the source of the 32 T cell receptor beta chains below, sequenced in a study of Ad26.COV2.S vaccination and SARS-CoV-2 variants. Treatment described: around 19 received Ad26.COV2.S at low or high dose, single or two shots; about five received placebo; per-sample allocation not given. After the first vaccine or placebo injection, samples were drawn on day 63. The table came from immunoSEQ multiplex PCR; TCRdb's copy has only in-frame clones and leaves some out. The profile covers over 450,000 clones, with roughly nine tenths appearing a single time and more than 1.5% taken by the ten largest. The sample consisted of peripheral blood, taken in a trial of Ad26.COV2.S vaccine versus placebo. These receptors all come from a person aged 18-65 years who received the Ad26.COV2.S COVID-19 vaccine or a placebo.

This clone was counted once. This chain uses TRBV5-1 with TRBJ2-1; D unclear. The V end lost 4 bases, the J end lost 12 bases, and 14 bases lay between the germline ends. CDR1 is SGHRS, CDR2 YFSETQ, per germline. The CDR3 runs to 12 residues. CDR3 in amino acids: CASSPDRRRQFF. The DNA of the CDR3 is TGCGCCAGCAGCCCGGACCGCCGCCGGCAGTTCTTC.

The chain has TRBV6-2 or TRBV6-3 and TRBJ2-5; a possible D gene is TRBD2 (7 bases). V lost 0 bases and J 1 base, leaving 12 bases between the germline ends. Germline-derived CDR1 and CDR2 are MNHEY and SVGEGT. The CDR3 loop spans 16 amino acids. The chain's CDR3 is CASSYSGAGAQETQYF. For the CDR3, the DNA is TGTGCCAGCAGTTACTCGGGTGCGGGGGCCCAAGAGACCCAGTACTTC.

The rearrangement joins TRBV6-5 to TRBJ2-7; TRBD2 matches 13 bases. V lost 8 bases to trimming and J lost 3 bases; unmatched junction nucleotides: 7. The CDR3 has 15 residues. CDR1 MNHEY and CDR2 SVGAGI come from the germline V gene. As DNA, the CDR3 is TGTGCCAGCTTCCTGGGACTAGCGGGAAGCTACGAGCAGTACTTC. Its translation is CASFLGLAGSYEQYF.

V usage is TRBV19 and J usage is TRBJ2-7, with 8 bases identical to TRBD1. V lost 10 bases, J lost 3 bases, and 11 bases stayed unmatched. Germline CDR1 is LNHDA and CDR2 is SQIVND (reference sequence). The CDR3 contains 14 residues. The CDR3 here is CATSQGATVYEQYF. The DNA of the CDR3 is TGTGCCACCTCTCAGGGGGCCACTGTCTACGAGCAGTACTTC.

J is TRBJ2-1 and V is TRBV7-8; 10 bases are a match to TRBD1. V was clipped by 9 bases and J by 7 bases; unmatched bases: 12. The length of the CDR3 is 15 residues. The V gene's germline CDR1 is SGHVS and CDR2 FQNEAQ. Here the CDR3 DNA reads TGTGCCAGTTTGGGGGGGGACAGGGGTCGGAATGAGCAGTTCTTC. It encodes CASLGGDRGRNEQFF.

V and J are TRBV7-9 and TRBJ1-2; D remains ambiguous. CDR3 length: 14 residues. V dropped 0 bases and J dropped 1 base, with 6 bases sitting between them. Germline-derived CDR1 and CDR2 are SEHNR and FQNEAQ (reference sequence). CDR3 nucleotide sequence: TGTGCCAGCAGCTTAGCCCTGGGTAACTATGGCTACACCTTC. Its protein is CASSLALGNYGYTF.

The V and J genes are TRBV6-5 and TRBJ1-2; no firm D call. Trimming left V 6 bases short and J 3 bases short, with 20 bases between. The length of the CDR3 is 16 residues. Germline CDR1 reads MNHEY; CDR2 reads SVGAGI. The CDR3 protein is CASSYNRQADYYGYTF. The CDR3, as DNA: TGTGCCAGCAGCTACAATCGTCAGGCAGACTACTATGGCTACACCTTC.

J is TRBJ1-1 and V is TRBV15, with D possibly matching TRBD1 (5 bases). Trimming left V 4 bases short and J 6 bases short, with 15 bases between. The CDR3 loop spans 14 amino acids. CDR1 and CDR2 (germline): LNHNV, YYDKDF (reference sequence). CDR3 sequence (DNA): TGTGCCACCAGCACAGACCTTTGGGGGGCTGAAGCTTTCTTT. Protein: CATSTDLWGAEAFF.

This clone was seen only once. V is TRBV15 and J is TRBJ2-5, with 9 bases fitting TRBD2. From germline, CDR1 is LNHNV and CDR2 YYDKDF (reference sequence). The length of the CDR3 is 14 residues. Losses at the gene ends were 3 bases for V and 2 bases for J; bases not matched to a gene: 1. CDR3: CATSRTSGQETQYF. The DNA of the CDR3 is TGTGCCACCAGCAGGACTAGCGGACAAGAGACCCAGTACTTC.

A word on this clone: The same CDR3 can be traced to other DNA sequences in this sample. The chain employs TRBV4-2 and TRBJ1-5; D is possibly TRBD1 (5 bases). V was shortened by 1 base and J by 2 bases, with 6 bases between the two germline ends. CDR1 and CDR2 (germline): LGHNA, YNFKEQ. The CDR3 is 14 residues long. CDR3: CASSQVGGNQPQHF. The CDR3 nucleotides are TGTGCCAGCAGCCAAGTAGGGGGCAATCAGCCCCAGCATTTT.

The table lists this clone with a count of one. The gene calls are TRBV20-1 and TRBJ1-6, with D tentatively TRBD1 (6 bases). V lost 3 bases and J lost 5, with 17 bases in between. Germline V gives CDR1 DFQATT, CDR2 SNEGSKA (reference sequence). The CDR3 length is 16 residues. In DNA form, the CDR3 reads TGCAGTGCTAGTGGAACCCAGGGGCCCAATAATTCACCCCTCCACTTT. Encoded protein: CSASGTQGPNNSPLHF.

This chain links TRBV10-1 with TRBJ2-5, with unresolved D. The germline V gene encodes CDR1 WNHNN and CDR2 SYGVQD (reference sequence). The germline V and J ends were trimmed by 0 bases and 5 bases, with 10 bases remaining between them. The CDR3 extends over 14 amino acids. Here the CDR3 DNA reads TGCGCCAGCAGTGAGTCGATTGCTGGGGAGACCCAGTACTTC. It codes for CASSESIAGETQYF.

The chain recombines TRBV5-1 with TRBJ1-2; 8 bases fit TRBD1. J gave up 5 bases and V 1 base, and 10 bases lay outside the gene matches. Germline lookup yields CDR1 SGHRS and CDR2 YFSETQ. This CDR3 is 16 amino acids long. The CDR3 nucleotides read TGCGCCAGCAGCTTGTCCCAGGTCACAGGGGGGTATGGCTACACCTTC. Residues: CASSLSQVTGGYGYTF.

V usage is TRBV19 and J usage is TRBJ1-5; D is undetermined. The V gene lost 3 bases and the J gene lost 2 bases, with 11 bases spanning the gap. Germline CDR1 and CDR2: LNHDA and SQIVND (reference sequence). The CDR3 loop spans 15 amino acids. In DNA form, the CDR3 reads TGTGCCAGTAGTATCGGAACGGCCGGCAATCAGCCCCAGCATTTT. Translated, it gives CASSIGTAGNQPQHF.

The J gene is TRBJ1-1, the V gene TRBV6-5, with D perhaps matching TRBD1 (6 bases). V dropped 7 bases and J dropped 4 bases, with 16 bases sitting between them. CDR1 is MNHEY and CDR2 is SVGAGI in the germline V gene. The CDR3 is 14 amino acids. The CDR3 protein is CASTLRGGSTEAFF. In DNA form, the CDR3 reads TGTGCCAGCACCCTAAGGGGGGGTTCCACTGAAGCTTTCTTT.

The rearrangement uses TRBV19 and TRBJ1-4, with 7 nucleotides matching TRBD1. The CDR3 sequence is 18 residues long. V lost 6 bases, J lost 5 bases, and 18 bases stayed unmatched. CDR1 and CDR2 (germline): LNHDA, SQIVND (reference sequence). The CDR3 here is CASRQDRTSPSRNEKLFF. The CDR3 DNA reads TGTGCCAGTAGACAGGACAGGACCAGCCCGAGCCGCAATGAAAAACTGTTTTTT.

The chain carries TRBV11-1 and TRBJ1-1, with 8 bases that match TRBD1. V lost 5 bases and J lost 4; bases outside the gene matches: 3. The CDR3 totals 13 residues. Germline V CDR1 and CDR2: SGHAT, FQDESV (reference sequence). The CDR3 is CASSNRGGTEAFF. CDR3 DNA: TGTGCCAGCAGCAACAGGGGGGGCACTGAAGCTTTCTTT.

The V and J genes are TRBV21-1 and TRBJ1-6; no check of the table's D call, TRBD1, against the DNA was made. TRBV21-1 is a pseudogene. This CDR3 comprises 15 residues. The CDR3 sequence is CASSGRDRDNSPLHF. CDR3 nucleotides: TGTGCCAGCAGCGGCCGGGACAGGGACAATTCACCCCTCCACTTT.

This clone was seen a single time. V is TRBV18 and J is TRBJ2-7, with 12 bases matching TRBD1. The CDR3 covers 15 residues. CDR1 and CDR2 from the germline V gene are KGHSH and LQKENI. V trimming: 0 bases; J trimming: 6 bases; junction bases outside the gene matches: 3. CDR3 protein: CASSPPMGQGAEQYF. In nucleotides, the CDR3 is TGTGCCAGCTCACCACCGATGGGACAGGGGGCCGAGCAGTACTTC.

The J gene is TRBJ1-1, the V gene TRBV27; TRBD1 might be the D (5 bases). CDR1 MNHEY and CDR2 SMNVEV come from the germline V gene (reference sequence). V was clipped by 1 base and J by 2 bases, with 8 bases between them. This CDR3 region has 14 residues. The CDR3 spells CASSLYDSNTEAFF. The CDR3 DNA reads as TGTGCCAGCAGTTTATACGACAGTAACACTGAAGCTTTCTTT.

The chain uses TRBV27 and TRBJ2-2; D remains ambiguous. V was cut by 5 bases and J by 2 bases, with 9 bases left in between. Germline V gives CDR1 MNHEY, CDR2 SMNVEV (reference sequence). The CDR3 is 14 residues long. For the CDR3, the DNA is TGTGCCAGCAGTGCGACCCTAAACACCGGGGAGCTGTTTTTT. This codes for CASSATLNTGELFF.

CDR3 protein: CASSRKTGQPQHF. CDR3 DNA sequence: TGTGCCAGCAGCCGAAAGACAGGCCAGCCCCAGCATTTT. The genes are TRBV3-1 (or the pseudogene TRBV3-2) and TRBJ1-5, with D tentatively TRBD1 (6 bases). This CDR3 comprises 13 residues. CDR1 and CDR2 from the germline V gene are LGHDT and YNNKEL (reference sequence). V was clipped by 4 bases and J by 7 bases, with 11 bases between them.

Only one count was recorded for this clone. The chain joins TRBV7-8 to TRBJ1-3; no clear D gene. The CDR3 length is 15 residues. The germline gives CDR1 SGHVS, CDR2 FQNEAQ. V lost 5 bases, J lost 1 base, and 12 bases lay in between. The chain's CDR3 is CASSRVVGSGNTIYF. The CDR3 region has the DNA TGTGCCAGCAGCCGAGTGGTGGGTTCTGGAAACACCATATATTTT.

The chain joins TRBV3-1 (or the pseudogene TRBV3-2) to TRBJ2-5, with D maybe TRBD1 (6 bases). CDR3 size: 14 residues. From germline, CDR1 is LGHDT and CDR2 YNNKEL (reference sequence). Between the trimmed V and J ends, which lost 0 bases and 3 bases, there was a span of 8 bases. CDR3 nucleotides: TGTGCCAGCAGCCAAGAATACAGGGAAGAGACCCAGTACTTC. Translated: CASSQEYREETQYF.

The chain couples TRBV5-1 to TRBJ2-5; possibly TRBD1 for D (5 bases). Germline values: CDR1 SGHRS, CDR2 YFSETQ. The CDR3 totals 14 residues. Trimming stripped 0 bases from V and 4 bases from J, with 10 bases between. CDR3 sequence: CASSLGGHGETQYF. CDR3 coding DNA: TGCGCCAGCAGCTTGGGAGGACACGGAGAGACCCAGTACTTC.

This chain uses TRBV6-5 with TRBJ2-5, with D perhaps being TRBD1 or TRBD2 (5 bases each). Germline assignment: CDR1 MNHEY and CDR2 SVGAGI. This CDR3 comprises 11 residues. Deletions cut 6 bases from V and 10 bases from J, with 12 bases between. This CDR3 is CASRGPRDQYF. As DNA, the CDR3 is TGTGCCAGCAGGGGACCGCGAGACCAGTACTTC.

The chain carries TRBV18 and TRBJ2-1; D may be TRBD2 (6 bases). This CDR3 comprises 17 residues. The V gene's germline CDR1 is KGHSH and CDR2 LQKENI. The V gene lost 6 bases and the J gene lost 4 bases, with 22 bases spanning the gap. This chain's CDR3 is CASSPSATGGSYNEQFF. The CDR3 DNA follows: TGTGCCAGCTCCCCTTCGGCCACAGGAGGGTCGTACAATGAGCAGTTCTTC.

This chain's CDR3 is CASTPRQDTQYF. The DNA for the CDR3 is TGTGCCAGCACCCCGCGGCAAGATACGCAGTATTTT. The chain uses TRBV6-5 and TRBJ2-3; D is unresolved. The CDR3 totals 12 residues. V shed 7 bases and J shed 5 bases, with 10 bases lying between them. CDR1 is MNHEY and CDR2 is SVGAGI in the germline V gene.

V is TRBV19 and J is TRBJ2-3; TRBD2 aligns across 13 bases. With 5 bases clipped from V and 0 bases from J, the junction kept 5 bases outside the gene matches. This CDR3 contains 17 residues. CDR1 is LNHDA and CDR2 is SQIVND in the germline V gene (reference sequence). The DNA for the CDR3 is TGTGCCAGTAGTCGGACTAGCGGGGGCCCTAGCACAGATACGCAGTATTTT. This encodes CASSRTSGGPSTDTQYF.

In nucleotides, the CDR3 is TGTGCCAGCTCACAGCAGGGGGCGCCTGGTTCCACTGAAGCTTTCTTT. This codes for CASSQQGAPGSTEAFF. This chain joins TRBV18 and TRBJ1-1; 8 nucleotides match TRBD1. This CDR3 contains 16 residues. Germline V CDR1 and CDR2: KGHSH, LQKENI. V lost 4 bases and J lost 4; bases outside the gene matches: 11.

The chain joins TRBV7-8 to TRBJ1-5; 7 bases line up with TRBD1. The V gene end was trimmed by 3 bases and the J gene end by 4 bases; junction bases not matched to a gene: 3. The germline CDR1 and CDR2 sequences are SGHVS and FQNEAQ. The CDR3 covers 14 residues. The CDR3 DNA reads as TGTGCCAGCAGCTTGGACAGGACTAATCAGCCCCAGCATTTT. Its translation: CASSLDRTNQPQHF.

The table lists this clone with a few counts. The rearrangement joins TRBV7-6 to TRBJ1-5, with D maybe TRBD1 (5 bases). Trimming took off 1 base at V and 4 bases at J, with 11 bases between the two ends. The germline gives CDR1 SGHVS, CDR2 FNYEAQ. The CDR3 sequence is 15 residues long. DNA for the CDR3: TGTGCCAGCAGCTTAGGTTCAGGGCCTAATCAGCCCCAGCATTTT. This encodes CASSLGSGPNQPQHF. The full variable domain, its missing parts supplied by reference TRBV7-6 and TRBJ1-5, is GAGVSQSPRYKVTKRGQDVALRCDPISGHVSLYWYRQALGQGPEFLTYFNYEAQQDKSGLPNDRFSAERPEGSISTLTIQRTEQRDSAMYRCASSLGSGPNQPQHFGDGTRLSIL.